The 10 T cell receptor beta chains below were found in one sample sequenced in a study of blood T cells in healthy people across ages. Through a sample-barcoded 5' primer and a J-beta primer mix, a second PCR was run for roughly 7 to 12 cycles. TCRdb re-derived calls from the 5' RACE reads in MiXCR, one entry per CDR3 protein. Seen here are approximately 800,000 distinct CDR3 sequences, 58% observed once, and the top ten hold 22%. Sequencing input: blood. These receptors originate from a man aged 30 to 39 in good health.

J is TRBJ2-3 and V is TRBV29-1; D might be TRBD1 (5 bases). The CDR3 has 15 amino acids. V was cut by 7 bases and J by 6 bases, with 23 bases left in between. Looked up from germline, CDR1 is SQVTM and CDR2 is ANQGSEA. The CDR3 sequence is CSASGMVREMDTQYF. The CDR3 nucleotides are TGCAGCGCTTCTGGGATGGTCAGGGAAATGGATACGCAGTATTTT.

This chain joins TRBV6-1 and TRBJ2-1; perhaps TRBD2 as D (6 bases). There are 18 residues in the CDR3. Germline CDR1 and CDR2: MNHNS and SASEGT. V gave up 4 bases and J gave up 0 bases, with 19 bases separating them. The CDR3 bases are TGTGCCAGCAGTGCTATCATTAGCGGAAAATACTCCTACAATGAGCAGTTCTTC. This gives the protein CASSAIISGKYSYNEQFF.

This chain uses TRBV29-1 with TRBJ1-5, with TRBD1 matching over 8 bases. CDR3 length: 12 amino acids. Germline lookup yields CDR1 SQVTM and CDR2 ANQGSEA. The junction had 5 bases not matched to a gene; V was cut back by 6 bases and J by 7 bases. The CDR3 DNA follows: TGCAGCGTCGCTACAGGGGGACAGCCCCAGCATTTT. Amino acids: CSVATGGQPQHF.

The CDR3 is CASSLGASGVLLNEKLFF. The CDR3 DNA is TGTGCCAGCAGCTTAGGGGCCTCGGGGGTCCTCCTTAATGAAAAACTGTTTTTT. The rearrangement joins TRBV7-2 to TRBJ1-4; the D gene is possibly TRBD1 (5 bases). This CDR3 comprises 18 residues. Germline lookup yields CDR1 SGHTA and CDR2 FQGNSA. V was pared by 1 base and J by 4 bases, with 19 bases between.

The gene calls are TRBV12-3 or TRBV12-4 and TRBJ1-2; 8 positions agree with TRBD1. Trimming at V came to 3 bases and at J to 8 bases, leaving 5 bases not matched to a gene. The CDR3 length is 13 residues. The CDR3 loop reads CASSFQGAGGYTF. The CDR3 DNA follows: TGTGCCAGCAGTTTTCAGGGGGCGGGAGGCTACACCTTC.

There are many counts of this clonotype. The chain couples TRBV4-2 to TRBJ2-1, with TRBD2 identical over 13 bases. Germline V gene sequence: CDR1 LGHNA, CDR2 YNFKEQ. Unmatched junction bases numbered 15, after V lost 1 base and J lost 9 bases. The CDR3 runs to 19 residues. As DNA, the CDR3 is TGTGCCAGCAGCCAAGTTTCCGGGACTAGCGGGACCCAGGCCACTGAGCAGTTCTTC. It codes for CASSQVSGTSGTQATEQFF.

The V gene is TRBV12-3 or TRBV12-4, the J gene TRBJ2-3; D is undetermined. V was shortened by 3 bases and J by 0 bases, with 10 bases between the two germline ends. The CDR3 has 15 residues. The CDR3 spells CASSFFEQSTDTQYF. Written as DNA, the CDR3 is TGTGCCAGCAGTTTTTTCGAGCAGAGCACAGATACGCAGTATTTT.

This chain connects TRBV20-1 to TRBJ2-3, with D hard to call. The CDR3 length is 13 residues. Looked up from germline, CDR1 is DFQATT and CDR2 is SNEGSKA (reference sequence). The V and J ends lost 4 bases and 0 bases respectively, with 8 bases between them. The CDR3 loop is CSAMITSTDTQYF. The CDR3 region has the DNA TGCAGTGCTATGATAACTAGCACAGATACGCAGTATTTT.

This chain joins TRBV20-1 and TRBJ1-2, with unresolved D. Trimming took 3 bases from V and 3 from J, leaving 8 bases between them. Germline-derived CDR1 and CDR2 are DFQATT and SNEGSKA (reference sequence). CDR3 size: 12 residues. The CDR3 loop reads CSASFSYYGYTF. The CDR3 nucleotides are TGCAGTGCTAGCTTCAGCTACTATGGCTACACCTTC.

This clonotype was found a few times. CDR3 in DNA: TGTGCCAGCAGCCTGAGACTAGCCGCTCTGTACTTC. Encoded protein: CASSLRLAALYF. V usage is TRBV7-2 and J usage is TRBJ2-5; 7 bases align to TRBD2. Germline V gene data show CDR1 as SGHTA and CDR2 as FQGNSA. The CDR3 loop spans 12 amino acids. V shed 5 bases and J 13 bases; nucleotides not matched to a gene: 10.